A single sample gave rise to the 18 T cell receptor beta chains below, sequenced in a study of shared clonotypes between healthy human individuals. Data came from immunoSEQ multiplex PCR; TCRdb stores just in-frame clones and leaves some out. This table has some 2,000,000 clones, roughly 95% appearing once. Sequenced: naive CD4+ T cells sorted from blood. Subset given: CD45RA+ positively selected. The origin of the receptors is a man aged 18 to 29 in good health.

This clone has a single count. The rearrangement uses TRBV7-9 and TRBJ2-5, with D uncertain. V lost 7 bases and J lost 3, with 12 bases in between. CDR3 length: 13 residues. Per the germline V gene, CDR1 is SEHNR and CDR2 is FQNEAQ (reference sequence). CDR3 sequence: CASTTKAEETQYF. Here the CDR3 DNA reads TGTGCCAGCACCACCAAGGCCGAAGAGACCCAGTACTTC.

The chain joins TRBV30 to TRBJ2-3; D not certain. The CDR3 covers 14 residues. V lost 5 bases, J lost 3 bases, and 15 bases lay in between. Germline V gene lookup returns CDR1 GTSNPN and CDR2 SVGIG (reference sequence). In nucleotides, the CDR3 is TGTGCCTGGGGGGAAGCGTCGATTACAGATACGCAGTATTTT. Encoded protein: CAWGEASITDTQYF.

The V call is TRBV5-1, the J call TRBJ1-2, with TRBD1 matching over 8 bases. In germline, CDR1 is SGHRS, CDR2 YFSETQ. This CDR3 has 13 residues. The J segment lost 7 bases and the V segment lost 4 bases, leaving 6 bases of the junction unmatched. CDR3 residues: CASSSGQGLGYTF. The DNA of the CDR3 is TGCGCCAGCAGCAGCGGACAGGGTCTTGGCTACACCTTC.

The rearrangement links TRBV5-4 to TRBJ1-6; D is possibly TRBD1 (5 bases). The CDR3 contains 14 residues. Per germline, CDR1 SGHNT and CDR2 YYREEE (reference sequence). The V and J ends lost 1 base and 9 bases respectively, with 11 bases between them. The CDR3 DNA sequence: TGTGCCAGCAGCTTGTCTCAGGGAGGTTCACCCCTCCACTTT. It encodes CASSLSQGGSPLHF. Full variable domain (rest looked up from reference TRBV5-4 and TRBJ1-6): ETGVTQSPTHLIKTRGQQVTLRCSSQSGHNTVSWYQQALGQGPQFIFQYYREEENGRGNFPPRFSGLQFPNYSSELNVNALELDDSALYLCASSLSQGGSPLHFGNGTRLTVT.

V gene TRBV4-1 combines with J gene TRBJ2-7; either TRBD1 or TRBD2 may supply D (6 bases each). Germline CDR1 reads MGHRA; CDR2 reads YSYEKL. V dropped 4 bases and J dropped 7 bases, with 14 bases sitting between them. This CDR3 is 13 amino acids long. The chain's CDR3 is CASSLDGGREQYF. Here the CDR3 DNA reads TGCGCCAGCAGCCTTGACGGGGGCCGGGAGCAGTACTTC.

This clone was recorded once. This chain links TRBV7-2 with TRBJ1-4; D is perhaps TRBD1 (6 bases). CDR3 length: 15 amino acids. CDR1 and CDR2 (germline): SGHTA, FQGNSA. V was pared by 2 bases and J by 6 bases, with 13 bases between. CDR3 amino acids: CASSLSSGDHEKLFF. DNA of the CDR3: TGTGCCAGCAGCTTAAGTTCAGGGGACCATGAAAAACTGTTTTTT.

The chain employs TRBV30 and TRBJ2-1; the match to TRBD2 covers 9 bases. V was pared by 3 bases and J by 10 bases, with 7 bases of the junction left unmatched. The CDR3 extends over 13 amino acids. Germline CDR1 and CDR2: GTSNPN and SVGIG (reference sequence). This chain's CDR3 is CAWSAGGLREQFF. In DNA form, the CDR3 reads TGTGCCTGGAGCGCGGGGGGGCTTAGAGAGCAGTTCTTC.

This chain connects TRBV4-1 to TRBJ1-1; D is ambiguous. CDR1 and CDR2 (germline): MGHRA, YSYEKL. The length of the CDR3 is 16 residues. The ends were cut back, 1 base at V and 4 bases at J, with 16 bases in the middle. CDR3: CASSQVKGRGSTEAFF. For the CDR3, the DNA is TGCGCCAGCAGCCAAGTGAAAGGGCGCGGGAGCACTGAAGCTTTCTTT.

Concerning this clone: The identical CDR3 is also encoded by other nucleotide sequences in the sample. This chain links TRBV2 with TRBJ1-1; 7 nucleotides line up with TRBD1. The CDR3 length is 13 residues. V was pared by 6 bases and J by 2 bases, with 3 bases of the junction left unmatched. Per the germline V gene, CDR1 is SNHLY and CDR2 is FYNNEI. CDR3 nucleotide sequence: TGTGCCAGCAGACGGGACAGTAACACTGAAGCTTTCTTT. Translation: CASRRDSNTEAFF.

The chain joins TRBV5-4 to TRBJ2-7, with D unclear. CDR1 and CDR2 from the germline V gene are SGHNT and YYREEE (reference sequence). Between the trimmed V and J ends, which lost 0 bases and 0 bases, there was a span of 7 bases. The CDR3 sequence is 14 residues long. The CDR3 DNA reads as TGTGCCAGCAGCTTGGGGCGGTACTCCTACGAGCAGTACTTC. Its translation is CASSLGRYSYEQYF.

A note on this clone: In the same sample, other DNA sequences code for this CDR3. The chain links TRBV6-5 to TRBJ1-3; D call uncertain. CDR3 size: 16 residues. Germline CDR1 is MNHEY and CDR2 is SVGAGI. Trimming took 0 bases from V and 0 from J, leaving 9 bases between them. The CDR3 DNA reads as TGTGCCAGCAGTTACTCGGTCGGGTCCTCTGGAAACACCATATATTTT. This translates into CASSYSVGSSGNTIYF.

This chain links TRBV5-1 with TRBJ2-7; TRBD2 aligns across 11 bases. Germline CDR1 reads SGHRS; CDR2 reads YFSETQ. The CDR3 runs to 15 residues. V lost 4 bases to trimming and J lost 0 bases; unmatched junction nucleotides: 3. Written as DNA, the CDR3 is TGCGCCAGCAGCATAGGACTAGCGGGCTCCTACGAGCAGTACTTC. Its protein is CASSIGLAGSYEQYF.

CDR3 protein: CASAPGTGNQPQHF. CDR3 coding DNA: TGTGCTAGTGCCCCCGGGACAGGGAATCAGCCCCAGCATTTT. This chain joins TRBV12-5 and TRBJ1-5; TRBD1 matches 9 bases. Trimming cost V 7 bases and J 4 bases; bases outside gene matches: 5. The CDR3 is made up of 14 amino acids. In germline, CDR1 is LGHNT, CDR2 FRNRAP. Full variable domain (missing parts from reference TRBV12-5 and TRBJ1-5): DARVTQTPRHKVTEMGQEVTMRCQPILGHNTVFWYRQTMMQGLELLAYFRNRAPLDDSGMPKDRFSAEMPDATLATLKIQPSEPRDSAVYFCASAPGTGNQPQHFGDGTRLSIL.

The V and J genes are TRBV6-6 and TRBJ2-1, with a weak D call TRBD1 (6 bases). The CDR3 is 14 amino acids. The V and J ends lost 7 bases and 6 bases respectively, with 16 bases between them. CDR1 MNHNY and CDR2 SVGAGI come from the germline V gene (reference sequence). CDR3 nucleotide sequence: TGTGCCAGCACCCTACAGGGTTCGCTCAATGAGCAGTTCTTC. Translating gives CASTLQGSLNEQFF.

Regarding this clone: Other DNA sequences in the sample encode the same CDR3. This chain uses TRBV30 with TRBJ1-2; 9 bases agree with TRBD1. The germline V gene encodes CDR1 GTSNPN and CDR2 SVGIG (reference sequence). The CDR3 has 12 amino acids. V trimming: 3 bases; J trimming: 4 bases; junction bases outside the gene matches: 0. The DNA for the CDR3 is TGTGCCTGGAGGACAGGGGGCTATGGCTACACCTTC. It codes for CAWRTGGYGYTF.

This chain uses TRBV19 with TRBJ2-7, with 9 nucleotides matching TRBD1. The CDR3 sequence is 16 residues long. Germline lookup yields CDR1 LNHDA and CDR2 SQIVND (reference sequence). V shed 4 bases and J 1 base; nucleotides not matched to a gene: 8. CDR3 sequence: CASSSLLGTGSYEQYF. CDR3 sequence (DNA): TGTGCCAGTAGTAGCCTCCTCGGGACAGGGTCCTACGAGCAGTACTTC. The full variable domain, in which reference TRBV19 and TRBJ2-7 provide the parts outside the CDR3, is DGGITQSPKYLFRKEGQNVTLSCEQNLNHDAMYWYRQDPGQGLRLIYYSQIVNDFQKGDIAEGYSVSREKKESFPLTVTSAQKNPTAFYLCASSSLLGTGSYEQYFGPGTRLTVT.

The V gene is TRBV11-3, the J gene TRBJ2-7; a possible D gene is TRBD1 (5 bases). V lost 5 bases to trimming and J lost 3 bases, with 17 bases between them. Germline CDR1 reads SGHNT; CDR2 reads YENEEA. The CDR3 contains 15 residues. CDR3 sequence: CASSLGQGNGYEQYF. The CDR3 nucleotides read TGTGCCAGCAGCCTTGGGCAGGGAAACGGCTACGAGCAGTACTTC. The variable domain in full, with the rest retrieved from reference TRBV11-3 and TRBJ2-7, is EAGVVQSPRYKIIEKKQPVAFWCNPISGHNTLYWYLQNLGQGPELLIRYENEEAVDDSQLPKDRFSAERLKGVDSTLKIQPAELGDSAVYLCASSLGQGNGYEQYFGPGTRLTVT.

The chain couples TRBV30 to TRBJ2-2; D gene unclear. The germline V and J ends were trimmed by 4 bases and 1 base, with 13 bases remaining between them. Germline assignment: CDR1 GTSNPN and CDR2 SVGIG (reference sequence). CDR3 length: 15 residues. Here the CDR3 reads CAWTLRLRNTGELFF. The CDR3, as DNA: TGTGCCTGGACCTTGAGGTTAAGGAACACCGGGGAGCTGTTTTTT.